What follows describes a single T cell receptor (beta chain). The sample belongs to a study of blood T cell repertoires in COVID-19. TCRdb keeps only in-frame clones here, not all; method: immunoSEQ multiplex PCR. Seen here are some 180,000 clones, approximately 80% observed once, and the top ten hold 13%. The sample was peripheral blood. This clonotype originated in a human donor in a cohort sampled during active COVID-19.

The CDR3 DNA sequence: TGTGCCAGCGGGGGGCAGACAGGGGGTTTCGGTCAGCCCCAGCATTTT. Protein: CASGGQTGGFGQPQHF. The chain combines TRBV28 with TRBJ1-5; 9 nucleotides agree with TRBD1. CDR1 is MDHEN, CDR2 SYDVKM, per germline. The CDR3 sequence is 16 residues long. V shed 8 bases and J 6 bases; nucleotides not matched to a gene: 14.